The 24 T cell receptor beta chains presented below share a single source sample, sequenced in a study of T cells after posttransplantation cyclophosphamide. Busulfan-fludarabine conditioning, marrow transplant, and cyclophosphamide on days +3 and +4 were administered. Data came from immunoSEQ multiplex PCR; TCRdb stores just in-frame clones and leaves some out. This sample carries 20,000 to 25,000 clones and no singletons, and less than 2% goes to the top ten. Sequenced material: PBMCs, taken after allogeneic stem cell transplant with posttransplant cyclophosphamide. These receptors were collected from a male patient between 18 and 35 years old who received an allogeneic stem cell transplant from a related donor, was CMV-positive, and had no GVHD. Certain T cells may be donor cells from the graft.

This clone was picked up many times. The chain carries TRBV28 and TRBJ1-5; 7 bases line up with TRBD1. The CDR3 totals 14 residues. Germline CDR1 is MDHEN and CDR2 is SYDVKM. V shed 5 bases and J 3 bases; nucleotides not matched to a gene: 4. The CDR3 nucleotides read TGTGCCAGCAGTCCGGGACAGATCAATCAGCCCCAGCATTTT. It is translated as CASSPGQINQPQHF. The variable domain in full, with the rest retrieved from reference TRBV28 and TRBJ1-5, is DVKVTQSSRYLVKRTGEKVFLECVQDMDHENMFWYRQDPGLGLRLIYFSYDVKMKEKGDIPEGYSVSREKKERFSLILESASTNQTSMYLCASSPGQINQPQHFGDGTRLSIL.

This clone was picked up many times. CDR3 region: CASSWTDYTGELFF. Written as DNA, the CDR3 is TGTGCCAGTAGTTGGACAGATTACACCGGGGAGCTGTTTTTT. This sequence joins TRBV19 and TRBJ2-2, with D tentatively TRBD1 (6 bases). The V gene's germline CDR1 is LNHDA and CDR2 SQIVND (reference sequence). Trimming pared 5 bases from V and 3 bases from J, leaving 10 bases between. This CDR3 is 14 amino acids long.

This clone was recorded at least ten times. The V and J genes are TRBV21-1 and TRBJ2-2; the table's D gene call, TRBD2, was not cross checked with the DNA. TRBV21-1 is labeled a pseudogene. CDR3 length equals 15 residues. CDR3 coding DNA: TGTGCCAGCAGCAAAGGACCCCGGGGGACCGGGGAGCTGTTTTTT. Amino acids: CASSKGPRGTGELFF.

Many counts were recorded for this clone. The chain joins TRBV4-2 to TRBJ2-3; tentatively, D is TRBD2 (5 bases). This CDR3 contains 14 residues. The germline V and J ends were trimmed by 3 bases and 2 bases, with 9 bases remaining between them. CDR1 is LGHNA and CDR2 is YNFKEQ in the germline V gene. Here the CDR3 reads CASSHGSFTDTQYF. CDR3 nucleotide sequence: TGTGCCAGCAGCCATGGGAGCTTCACAGATACGCAGTATTTT.

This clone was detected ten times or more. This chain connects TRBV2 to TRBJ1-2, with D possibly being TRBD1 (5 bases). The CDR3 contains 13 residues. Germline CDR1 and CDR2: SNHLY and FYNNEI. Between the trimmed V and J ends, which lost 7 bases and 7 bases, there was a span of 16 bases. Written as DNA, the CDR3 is TGTGCCAGCATCCACCCAACGGGGGGTGGCTACACCTTC. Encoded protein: CASIHPTGGGYTF.

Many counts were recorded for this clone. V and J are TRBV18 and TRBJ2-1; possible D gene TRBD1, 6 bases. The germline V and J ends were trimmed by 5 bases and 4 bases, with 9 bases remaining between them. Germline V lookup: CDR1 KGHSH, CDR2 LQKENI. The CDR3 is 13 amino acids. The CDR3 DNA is TGTGCCAGCTCAGTTACAGGGTACAATGAGCAGTTCTTC. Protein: CASSVTGYNEQFF.

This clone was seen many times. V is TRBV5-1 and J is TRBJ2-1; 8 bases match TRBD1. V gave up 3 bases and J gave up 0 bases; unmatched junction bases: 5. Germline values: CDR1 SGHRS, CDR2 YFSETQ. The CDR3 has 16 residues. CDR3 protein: CASSWGQASSYNEQFF. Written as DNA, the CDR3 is TGCGCCAGCAGCTGGGGACAGGCGAGCTCCTACAATGAGCAGTTCTTC.

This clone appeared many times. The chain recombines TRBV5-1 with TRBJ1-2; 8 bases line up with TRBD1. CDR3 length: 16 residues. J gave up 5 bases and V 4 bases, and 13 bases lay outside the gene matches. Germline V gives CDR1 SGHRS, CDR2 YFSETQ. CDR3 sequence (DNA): TGCGCCAGCAGCCTAGGACAGGGTGTACCCCTGTATGGCTACACCTTC. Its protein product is CASSLGQGVPLYGYTF. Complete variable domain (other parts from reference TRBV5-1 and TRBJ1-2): KAGVTQTPRYLIKTRGQQVTLSCSPISGHRSVSWYQQTPGQGLQFLFEYFSETQRNKGNFPGRFSGRQFSNSRSEMNVSTLELGDSALYLCASSLGQGVPLYGYTFGSGTRLTVV.

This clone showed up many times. CDR3 in amino acids: CASSPAPGQNSPLHF. CDR3 DNA sequence: TGTGCCAGCAGCCCCGCTCCGGGACAGAATTCACCCCTCCACTTT. The gene calls are TRBV7-6 and TRBJ1-6, with TRBD1 identical over 7 bases. There are 15 residues in the CDR3. Unmatched junction bases numbered 8, after V lost 5 bases and J lost 7 bases. Looked up from germline, CDR1 is SGHVS and CDR2 is FNYEAQ.

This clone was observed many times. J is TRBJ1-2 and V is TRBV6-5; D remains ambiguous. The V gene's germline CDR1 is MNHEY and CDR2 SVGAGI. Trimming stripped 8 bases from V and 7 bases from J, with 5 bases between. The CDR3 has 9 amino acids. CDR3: CASLSGYTF. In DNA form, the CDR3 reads TGTGCCAGCCTGAGTGGCTACACCTTC.

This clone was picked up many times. CDR3 in DNA: TGTGCCAGCTCACCACCGGGACAGGGGATCGGTCGGGAAAAACTGTTTTTT. It is translated as CASSPPGQGIGREKLFF. This rearrangement joins TRBV18 to TRBJ1-4, with 10 bases identical to TRBD1. The CDR3 is 17 amino acids. Trimming at V came to 0 bases and at J to 8 bases, leaving 9 bases not matched to a gene. The V gene's germline CDR1 is KGHSH and CDR2 LQKENI.

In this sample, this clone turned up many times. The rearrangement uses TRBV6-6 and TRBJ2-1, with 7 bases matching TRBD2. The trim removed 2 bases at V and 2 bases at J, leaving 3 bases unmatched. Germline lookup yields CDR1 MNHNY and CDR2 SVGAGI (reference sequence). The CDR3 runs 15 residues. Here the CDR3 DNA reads TGTGCCAGCAGTTACAGCGGGACCGCCTACAATGAGCAGTTCTTC. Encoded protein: CASSYSGTAYNEQFF.

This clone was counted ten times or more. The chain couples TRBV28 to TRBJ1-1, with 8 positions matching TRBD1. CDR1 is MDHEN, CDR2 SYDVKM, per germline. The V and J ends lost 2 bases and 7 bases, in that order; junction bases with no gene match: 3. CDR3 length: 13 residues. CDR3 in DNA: TGTGCCAGCAGTTTAGACAGGGGAATTGAAGCTTTCTTT. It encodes CASSLDRGIEAFF.

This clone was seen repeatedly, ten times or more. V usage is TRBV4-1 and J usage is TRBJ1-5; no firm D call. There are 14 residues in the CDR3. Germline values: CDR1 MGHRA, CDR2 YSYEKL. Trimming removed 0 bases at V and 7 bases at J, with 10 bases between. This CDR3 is CASSQERGDQPQHF. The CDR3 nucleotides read TGCGCCAGCAGCCAAGAACGGGGAGACCAGCCCCAGCATTTT.

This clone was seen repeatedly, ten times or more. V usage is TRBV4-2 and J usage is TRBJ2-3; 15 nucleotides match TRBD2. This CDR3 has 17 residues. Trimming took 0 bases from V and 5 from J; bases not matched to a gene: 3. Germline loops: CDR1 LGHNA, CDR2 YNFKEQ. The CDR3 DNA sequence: TGTGCCAGCAGCCAAGATGGACTAGCGGGAGGGGGAGATACGCAGTATTTT. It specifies CASSQDGLAGGGDTQYF.

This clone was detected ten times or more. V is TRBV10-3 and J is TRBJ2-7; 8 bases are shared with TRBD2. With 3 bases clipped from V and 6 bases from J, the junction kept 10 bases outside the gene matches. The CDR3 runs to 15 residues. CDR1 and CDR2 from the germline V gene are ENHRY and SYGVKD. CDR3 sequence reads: CAISDPGGPGSEQYF. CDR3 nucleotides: TGTGCCATCAGTGACCCGGGGGGGCCGGGAAGCGAGCAGTACTTC.

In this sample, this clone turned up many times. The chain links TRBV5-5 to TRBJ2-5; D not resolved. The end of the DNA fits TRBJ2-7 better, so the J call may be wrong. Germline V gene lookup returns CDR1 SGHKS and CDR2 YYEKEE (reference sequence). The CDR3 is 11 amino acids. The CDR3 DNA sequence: TGTGCCAGCAGCCCCCATTACGAGCAGTACTTC. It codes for CASSPHYEQYF.

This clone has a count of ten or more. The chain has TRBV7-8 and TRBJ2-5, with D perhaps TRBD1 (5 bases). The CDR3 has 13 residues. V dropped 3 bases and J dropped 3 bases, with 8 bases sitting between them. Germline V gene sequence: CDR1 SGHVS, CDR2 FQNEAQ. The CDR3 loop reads CASSFQGKETQYF. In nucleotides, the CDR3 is TGTGCCAGCAGCTTCCAGGGCAAAGAGACCCAGTACTTC. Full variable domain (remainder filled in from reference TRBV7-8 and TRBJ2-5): GAGVSQSPRYKVAKRGQDVALRCDPISGHVSLFWYQQALGQGPEFLTYFQNEAQLDKSGLPSDRFFAERPEGSVSTLKIQRTQQEDSAVYLCASSFQGKETQYFGPGTRLLVL.

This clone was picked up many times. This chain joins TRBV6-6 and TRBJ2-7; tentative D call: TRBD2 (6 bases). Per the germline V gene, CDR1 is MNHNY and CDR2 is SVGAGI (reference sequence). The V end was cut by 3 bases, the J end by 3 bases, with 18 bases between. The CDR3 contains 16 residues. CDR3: CASSYPGASEYYEQYF. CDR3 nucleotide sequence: TGTGCCAGCAGTTATCCCGGGGCTAGCGAATACTACGAGCAGTACTTC.

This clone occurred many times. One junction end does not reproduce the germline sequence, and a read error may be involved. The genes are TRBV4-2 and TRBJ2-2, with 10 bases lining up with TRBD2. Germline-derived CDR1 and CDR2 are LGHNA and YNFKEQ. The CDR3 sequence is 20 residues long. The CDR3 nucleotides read TGTGCCAGCAGTCAAGTCTTACCCTCGATAGCGGGAGGCTGGACCGGGGAGCTGTTTTTT. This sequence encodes CASSQVLPSIAGGWTGELFF.

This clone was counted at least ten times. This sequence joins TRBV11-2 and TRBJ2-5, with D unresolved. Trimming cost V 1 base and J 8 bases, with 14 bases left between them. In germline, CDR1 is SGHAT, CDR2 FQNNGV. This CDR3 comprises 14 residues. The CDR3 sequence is CASSLVRLPNTQYF. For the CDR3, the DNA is TGTGCCAGCAGCTTAGTCCGACTCCCCAACACCCAGTACTTC. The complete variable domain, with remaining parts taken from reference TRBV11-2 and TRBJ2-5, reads EAGVAQSPRYKIIEKRQSVAFWCNPISGHATLYWYQQILGQGPKLLIQFQNNGVVDDSQLPKDRFSAERLKGVDSTLKIQPAKLEDSAVYLCASSLVRLPNTQYFGPGTRLLVL.

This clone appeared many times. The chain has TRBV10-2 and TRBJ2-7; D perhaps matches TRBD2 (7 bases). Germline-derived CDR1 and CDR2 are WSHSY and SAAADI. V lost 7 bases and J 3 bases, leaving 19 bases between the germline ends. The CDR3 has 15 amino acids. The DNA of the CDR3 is TGCGCCAGCACCCACCTCGGGGGGCGCGTCTACGAGCAGTACTTC. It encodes CASTHLGGRVYEQYF.

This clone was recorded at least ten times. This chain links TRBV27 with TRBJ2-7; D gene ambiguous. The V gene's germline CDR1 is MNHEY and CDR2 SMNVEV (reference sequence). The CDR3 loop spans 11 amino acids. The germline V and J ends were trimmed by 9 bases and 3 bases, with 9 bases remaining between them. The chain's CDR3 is CARTPGYEQYF. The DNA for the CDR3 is TGTGCCAGGACGCCGGGCTACGAGCAGTACTTC.

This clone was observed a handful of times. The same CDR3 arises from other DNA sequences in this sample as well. The CDR3 sequence: CASSGGTSGQETQYF. CDR3 nucleotide sequence: TGTGCCAGCAGCGGGGGGACTAGCGGACAAGAGACCCAGTACTTC. The gene calls are TRBV9 and TRBJ2-5; the match to TRBD2 covers 11 bases. Losses at the gene ends were 3 bases for V and 2 bases for J; bases not matched to a gene: 3. Germline V gene data show CDR1 as SGDLS and CDR2 as YYNGEE. There are 15 residues in the CDR3.